This T cell receptor beta chain was sequenced in a study of CXCR3-negative and CXCR3-positive naive CD8 T cells. Of note for this clonotype: What it binds is unknown.

A CD45RO-CCR7+CD27+CD95- phenotype identified naive CD8+ T cells. Study observations and caveats: TRB CDR3 properties indicated TCR strength, while surface CD5 was similar across naive subsets. The study found more hydrophobic TRB CDR3s in CXCR3-positive naive cells than in CXCR3-negative naive cells.

Carrying UMI labels, the TRB cDNA libraries were prepared through 5' RACE. TCRdb re-called the 5' RACE reads and catalogs CDR3 proteins one per entry, DNA excluded. The sample table includes tens of thousands of distinct CDR3 sequences. The CDR3 is 15 amino acids. Germline V gene lookup returns CDR1 MNHEY and CDR2 SMNVEV (reference sequence). The chain combines TRBV27 with TRBJ2-7; as DNA is missing, the TRBD1 call by TCRdb cannot be tested. The receptor was isolated from a human donor in good health. Some clones in this sample may be carry-over from other donors' samples. The source material was naive CXCR3- CD8+ T cells from blood. As for subset: CD45RO-CCR7+CD27+CD95- naive CD8+ T cells lacking CXCR3 (TNR3-). CDR3 region: CASSLKGQYSYEQYF.